This TCR beta chain was sequenced for a study of shared clonotypes between healthy human individuals. The table came from immunoSEQ multiplex PCR; TCRdb's copy has only in-frame clones and leaves some out. The data contain some 2,400,000 clones, 90% to 96% of them seen just once; the ten biggest clones take up about 0.13%. V lost 4 bases to trimming and J lost 9 bases; unmatched junction nucleotides: 14. The CDR3 has 16 amino acids. Germline V gene data show CDR1 as SEHNR and CDR2 as FQNEAQ (reference sequence). The sequence derives from a man younger than 35 in good health. What was sequenced was naive CD4+ T cells sorted from blood. Subset given: CD45RA+ positively selected. This chain connects TRBV7-9 to TRBJ2-7; 11 nucleotides match TRBD2. CDR3 sequence (DNA): TGTGCCAGCAGCTCTAGGGGACTAGCGGCCGCCAAGGGGCAGTACTTC. Its translation is CASSSRGLAAAKGQYF.